This TCR beta chain appears in the sequencing data of a study of cytomegalovirus exposure and HLA in healthy donors. The PCR contained 60 Vbeta and 13 Jbeta primers. TCRdb keeps only in-frame clones here, not all; method: immunoSEQ multiplex PCR. The sample consists of fewer than 200,000 clones, 75% to 85% of them appearing once. The CDR3 has 16 amino acids. The V segment lost 3 bases and the J segment 2 bases; nucleotides outside the gene matches: 7. The V gene's germline CDR1 is LNHDA and CDR2 SQIVND (reference sequence). This chain joins TRBV19 and TRBJ2-3; TRBD2 matches 8 bases. Source material: PBMCs. The source is a woman in her thirties in good health and CMV-seronegative. CDR3 residues: CASSIDQREFTDTQYF. The CDR3 DNA is TGTGCCAGTAGTATCGACCAGCGGGAGTTCACAGATACGCAGTATTTT.